The 18 T cell receptor beta chains below were found in one sample sequenced in a study of blood T cell repertoires in COVID-19. Clones were sequenced by immunoSEQ multiplex PCR, and TCRdb holds only the in-frame ones, with some missing. The table records about 89,000 clones, 70% to 90% of them present only once. The source material was peripheral blood. Every receptor here comes from a man in his fifties or sixties with acute or convalescent COVID-19.

V gene TRBV10-3 combines with J gene TRBJ2-1; TRBD2 aligns across 7 bases. With V trimmed by 1 base and J by 4 bases, 4 bases remained unmatched. CDR1 is ENHRY, CDR2 SYGVKD, per germline. The CDR3 runs 15 residues. CDR3 bases: TGTGCCATCAGTGAGTTTGGCGGGGGATACAATGAGCAGTTCTTC. This sequence encodes CAISEFGGGYNEQFF.

J is TRBJ2-1 and V is TRBV7-9; 11 bases line up with TRBD2. The CDR3 loop spans 19 amino acids. The J segment lost 0 bases and the V segment lost 4 bases, leaving 11 bases of the junction unmatched. Germline lookup yields CDR1 SEHNR and CDR2 FQNEAQ (reference sequence). DNA for the CDR3: TGTGCCAGCAGCTCATCCGGGACTAGCGGTAAGAGCTCCTACAATGAGCAGTTCTTC. This gives the protein CASSSSGTSGKSSYNEQFF.

This chain links TRBV5-1 with TRBJ2-3; 8 bases agree with TRBD1. The CDR3 runs to 14 residues. The V gene's germline CDR1 is SGHRS and CDR2 YFSETQ. J was trimmed by 6 bases and V by 4 bases; bases with no gene match: 7. This chain's CDR3 is CASSTGTGGDTQYF. The CDR3, as DNA: TGCGCCAGCAGCACCGGGACAGGCGGGGATACGCAGTATTTT.

Remarks on this clone: Its ends do not fully match the called genes, so a read error is possible. Other DNA sequences in this specimen translate into the identical CDR3. The chain is built from TRBV6-1 and TRBJ2-7, with 10 bases identical to TRBD2. This CDR3 has 17 residues. Germline-derived CDR1 and CDR2 are MNHNS and SASEGT. The CDR3 region is CASSDPRRAGGPYEQYF. The CDR3 nucleotides read TGTGCTAGCAGTGATCCCAGAAGAGCGGGAGGGCCCTACGAGCAGTACTTC.

This sequence joins TRBV7-3 and TRBJ2-1, with TRBD2 matching over 7 bases. V was pared by 7 bases and J by 5 bases, with 8 bases of the junction left unmatched. The CDR3 spans 14 residues. Germline CDR1 is SGHTA and CDR2 is FQGTGA. The CDR3 spells CASTIGAGDNEQFF. The CDR3 DNA reads as TGTGCCAGCACCATTGGGGCGGGAGACAATGAGCAGTTCTTC. The full variable domain, in which reference TRBV7-3 and TRBJ2-1 provide the parts outside the CDR3, is GAGVSQTPSNKVTEKGKYVELRCDPISGHTALYWYRQSLGQGPEFLIYFQGTGAADDSGLPNDRFFAVRPEGSVSTLKIQRTERGDSAVYLCASTIGAGDNEQFFGPGTRLTVL.

There are a few counts of this clone. The CDR3 reads CASSLSGQASNRPQHF. CDR3 DNA sequence: TGTGCCAGCAGTCTGTCCGGACAGGCCTCGAATAGGCCCCAGCATTTT. The genes are TRBV27 and TRBJ1-5; 7 bases align to TRBD1. CDR3 length: 16 amino acids. The germline CDR1 and CDR2 sequences are MNHEY and SMNVEV (reference sequence). V shed 5 bases, J shed 9 bases, and the junction held 16 bases outside the gene matches.

The V call is TRBV5-1, the J call TRBJ2-1, with TRBD1 matching 9 bases. J lost 6 bases, V lost 1 base, and 8 bases had no gene match. In germline, CDR1 is SGHRS, CDR2 YFSETQ. The CDR3 covers 16 residues. As DNA, the CDR3 is TGCGCCAGCAGCTTGAGGGTGGGACAGGGAGGCAATGAGCAGTTCTTC. Translation: CASSLRVGQGGNEQFF.

The J gene is TRBJ1-2, the V gene TRBV5-5, with 10 nucleotides matching TRBD1. Trimming at V came to 4 bases and at J to 6 bases, leaving 6 bases not matched to a gene. There are 14 residues in the CDR3. Germline V gives CDR1 SGHKS, CDR2 YYEKEE (reference sequence). CDR3 DNA sequence: TGTGCCAGCAGCATTAGACAGGGGGCACATGGCTACACCTTC. Its translation: CASSIRQGAHGYTF.

This clone showed up just once. The rearrangement links TRBV5-6 to TRBJ2-7; 7 bases agree with TRBD1. This CDR3 is 13 amino acids long. The V gene's germline CDR1 is SGHDT and CDR2 YYEEEE. Unmatched junction bases numbered 8, after V lost 5 bases and J lost 6 bases. The CDR3 DNA reads TGTGCCAGCAGTCATACAGGGGTCGGCGAGCAGTACTTC. Its translation is CASSHTGVGEQYF.

V gene TRBV2 combines with J gene TRBJ2-1; 8 positions match TRBD2. Germline loops: CDR1 SNHLY, CDR2 FYNNEI. The CDR3 runs to 14 residues. V was pared by 9 bases and J by 5 bases, with 9 bases of the junction left unmatched. CDR3 loop: CASLRGRGDNEQFF. CDR3 bases: TGTGCCAGTCTCAGAGGGCGGGGGGACAATGAGCAGTTCTTC.

The V call is TRBV18, the J call TRBJ2-2; 7 bases map to TRBD1. Germline CDR1 reads KGHSH; CDR2 reads LQKENI. Trimming took 3 bases from V and 6 from J; bases not matched to a gene: 7. The CDR3 consists of 15 residues. In nucleotides, the CDR3 is TGTGCCAGCTCACCCTCGAATACAGGGGCCGGGGAGCTGTTTTTT. Amino acids: CASSPSNTGAGELFF. Supplemented by reference TRBV18 and TRBJ2-2, the full variable domain reads NAGVMQNPRHLVRRRGQEARLRCSPMKGHSHVYWYRQLPEEGLKFMVYLQKENIIDESGMPKERFSAEFPKEGPSILRIQQVVRGDSAAYFCASSPSNTGAGELFFGEGSRLTVL.

V and J are TRBV3-1 (or the pseudogene TRBV3-2) and TRBJ2-7; 11 nucleotides line up with TRBD2. CDR1 and CDR2 from the germline V gene are LGHDT and YNNKEL (reference sequence). The CDR3 is 15 residues long. After removal of 4 bases from V and 7 bases from J, the junction contained 9 bases not matched to a gene. CDR3 protein: CASSPLLAGAGEQYF. The CDR3 bases are TGTGCCAGCAGCCCCCTACTAGCGGGAGCTGGTGAGCAGTACTTC.

The CDR3 loop is CASRGGGQETQYF. Written as DNA, the CDR3 is TGTGCCAGCAGGGGGGGAGGGCAAGAGACCCAGTACTTC. This sequence joins TRBV28 and TRBJ2-5; TRBD2 agrees at 7 bases. The J segment lost 2 bases and the V segment lost 6 bases, leaving 3 bases of the junction unmatched. The CDR3 has 13 residues. Germline CDR1 is MDHEN and CDR2 is SYDVKM.

V gene TRBV19 combines with J gene TRBJ2-1, with 10 bases that match TRBD2. Germline CDR1 and CDR2: LNHDA and SQIVND (reference sequence). Germline trimming cut 5 bases from V and 2 bases from J; bases unmatched to any gene: 6. The CDR3 sequence is 16 residues long. CDR3 region: CASSGISGRAYNEQFF. CDR3 nucleotides: TGTGCCAGTAGTGGAATAAGCGGGAGGGCCTACAATGAGCAGTTCTTC. The full variable domain, its missing parts supplied by reference TRBV19 and TRBJ2-1, is DGGITQSPKYLFRKEGQNVTLSCEQNLNHDAMYWYRQDPGQGLRLIYYSQIVNDFQKGDIAEGYSVSREKKESFPLTVTSAQKNPTAFYLCASSGISGRAYNEQFFGPGTRLTVL.

DNA of the CDR3: TGTGCCACCAGTTCTTCCACGGCAACTAATGAAAAACTGTTTTTT. This codes for CATSSSTATNEKLFF. V is TRBV24-1 and J is TRBJ1-4; no reliable D call. Germline assignment: CDR1 KGHDR and CDR2 SFDVKD. The CDR3 covers 15 residues. V shed 6 bases and J shed 0 bases, with 10 bases lying between them.

The chain recombines TRBV27 with TRBJ1-1; D unclear. The germline V gene has CDR1 MNHEY and CDR2 SMNVEV (reference sequence). V was cut by 5 bases and J by 1 base, with 8 bases left in between. The CDR3 covers 13 residues. CDR3 amino acids: CASSLRGNTEAFF. DNA for the CDR3: TGTGCCAGCAGTCTGCGAGGGAACACTGAAGCTTTCTTT.

The chain employs TRBV20-1 and TRBJ2-1, with 7 bases lining up with TRBD1. Germline V gives CDR1 DFQATT, CDR2 SNEGSKA (reference sequence). The CDR3 extends over 11 amino acids. The CDR3 nucleotides read TGCTCAGGGGGTCTACTCAATGAGCAGTTCTTC. This gives the protein CSGGLLNEQFF.

The chain has TRBV19 and TRBJ1-4; TRBD1 matches at 7 bases. Germline lookup yields CDR1 LNHDA and CDR2 SQIVND (reference sequence). V was pared by 8 bases and J by 0 bases, with 6 bases of the junction left unmatched. CDR3 length equals 15 residues. CDR3 sequence reads: CASRDRSATNEKLFF. CDR3 DNA: TGTGCCAGTCGGGACAGAAGCGCAACTAATGAAAAACTGTTTTTT.